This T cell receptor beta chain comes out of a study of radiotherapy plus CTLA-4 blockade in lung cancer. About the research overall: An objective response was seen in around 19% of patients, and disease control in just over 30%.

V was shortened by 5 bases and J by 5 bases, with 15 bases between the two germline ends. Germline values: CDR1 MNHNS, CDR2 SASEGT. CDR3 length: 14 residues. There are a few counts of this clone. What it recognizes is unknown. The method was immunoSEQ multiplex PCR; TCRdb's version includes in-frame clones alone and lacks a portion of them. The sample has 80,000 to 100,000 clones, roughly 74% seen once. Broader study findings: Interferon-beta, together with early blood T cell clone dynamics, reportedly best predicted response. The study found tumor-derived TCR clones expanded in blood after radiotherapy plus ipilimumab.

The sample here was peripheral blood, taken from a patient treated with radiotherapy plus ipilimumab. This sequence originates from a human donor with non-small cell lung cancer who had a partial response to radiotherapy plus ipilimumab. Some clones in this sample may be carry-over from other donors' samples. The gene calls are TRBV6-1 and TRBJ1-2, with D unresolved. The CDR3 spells CASSSGTSRYGYTF. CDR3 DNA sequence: TGTGCCAGCAGTTCAGGAACCAGTCGTTATGGCTACACCTTC.